This record covers a single TCR beta chain. The antigen remains unidentified. The sample originates from a study of persistence of HIV-infected CD4 T cells. Notes on the study in general: Compared with CD3/CD28-stimulated cells, CMV- and Gag-responding cells showed lower TCRbeta richness. Degenerate expanded CDR3beta sequences were enriched among CMV- and Gag-responding cells.

V lost 10 bases and J 5 bases, leaving 11 bases between the germline ends. The CDR3 is 11 amino acids. Germline V lookup: CDR1 SNHLY, CDR2 FYNNEI. The libraries were made with immunoSEQ version 4 in survey mode. The data were produced by immunoSEQ multiplex PCR, yet TCRdb's version contains in-frame clones alone and is incomplete. The sample contains tens of thousands of clones, 82% of which appear only once. Stimulation used about 9.5 ug/mL lysate from CMV-infected fibroblasts. Sorted nonresponding memory CD4+ T cells were CD40L-negative, CD69-negative, CD45RO-high. These HIV-1-infected adults initiated suppressive ART in chronic infection.

This TCR was recovered from an adult woman with HIV who was CMV-seropositive. Sequencing used CD4+ T cells sorted from PBMCs after roughly 20-hour stimulation, obtained from a patient who received antiretroviral therapy. The J gene is TRBJ2-5, the V gene TRBV2, with D possibly being TRBD1 or TRBD2 (5 bases each). The CDR3 bases are TGTGCCACCGAGGGGTGGGAGACCCAGTACTTC. It encodes CATEGWETQYF.